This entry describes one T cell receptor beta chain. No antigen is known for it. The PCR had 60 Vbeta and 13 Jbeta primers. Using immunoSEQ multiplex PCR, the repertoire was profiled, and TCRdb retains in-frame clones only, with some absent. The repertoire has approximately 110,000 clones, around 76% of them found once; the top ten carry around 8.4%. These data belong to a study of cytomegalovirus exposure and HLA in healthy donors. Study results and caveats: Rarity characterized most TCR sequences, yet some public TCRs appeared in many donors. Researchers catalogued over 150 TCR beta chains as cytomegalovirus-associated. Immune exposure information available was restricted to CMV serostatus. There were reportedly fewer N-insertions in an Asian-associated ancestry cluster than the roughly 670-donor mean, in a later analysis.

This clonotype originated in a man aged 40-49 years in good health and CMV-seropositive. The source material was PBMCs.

CDR3 residues: CASSLSPGELFF. The CDR3 DNA follows: TGTGCCAGCAGCTTAAGCCCCGGGGAGCTGTTTTTT. The chain has TRBV7-2 and TRBJ2-2; no reliable D call. This CDR3 contains 12 residues. V was cut by 2 bases and J by 6 bases, with 4 bases left in between. CDR1 SGHTA and CDR2 FQGNSA come from the germline V gene.